This entry lists 2 T cell receptor beta chains sequenced from one sample in a study of T-cell memory formation after mild COVID-19. In TCRdb, the 5' RACE reads were re-called with MiXCR into one record per CDR3 protein. The sample shows 55,000 to 70,000 distinct CDR3 sequences, 25% to 35% of them seen only once. Sample: PBMCs or a T cell subset sorted from them (not recorded which). Receptors originate from a man aged 18 to 30 who had mild COVID-19 (a few samples of this study predate the infection). Cell type and time point are not known.

The chain recombines TRBV2 with TRBJ2-7, with 9 bases matching TRBD1. Germline V CDR1 and CDR2: SNHLY, FYNNEI. The V segment lost 8 bases and the J segment 1 base; nucleotides outside the gene matches: 6. This CDR3 has 14 residues. CDR3 in DNA: TGTGCCAGCGTTACCGGGACAGGGTCCTACGAGCAGTACGTC. This sequence encodes CASVTGTGSYEQYV.

The chain recombines TRBV4-1 with TRBJ2-1; D may be TRBD1 or TRBD2 (5 bases each). The CDR3 is 18 amino acids. V was trimmed by 0 bases and J by 12 bases, leaving 27 bases between them. In germline, CDR1 is MGHRA, CDR2 YSYEKL. This chain's CDR3 is CASSQDEGIMTGSKGQFF. CDR3 nucleotide sequence: TGCGCCAGCAGCCAAGACGAGGGGATTATGACGGGCTCCAAGGGGCAGTTCTTC.